This T cell receptor (beta chain) was sequenced in a study of radiation and T cells in renal cell carcinoma. Study-wide background: Nephrectomy followed 15 Gy stereotactic body radiation by 4 weeks.

Time point: blood 2 weeks post-SBRT. Sample treatment: 15 Gy SBRT to primary tumor, nephrectomy 4 weeks later. Serial blood draws occurred at baseline and 2 and 4 weeks post-SBRT. The patient's renal cell carcinoma had clear cell pathology. This CDR3 has 15 amino acids. CDR1 is SNHLY and CDR2 is FYNNEI in the germline V gene. V was clipped by 7 bases and J by 4 bases, with 16 bases between them. This clone was counted only a few times. Its antigen is as yet unknown. Broader study findings: Top tumor clonotypes rose in blood 2 weeks post-radiation, then contracted.

Profiled with immunoSEQ multiplex PCR; TCRdb holds only in-frame clones, not every one. This sample has 25,000 to 30,000 clones, with around 85% found just once. J is TRBJ2-2 and V is TRBV2, with a tentative D call TRBD2 (6 bases). The clonotype comes from a man aged 55 to 70 with renal cell carcinoma. Material: blood, obtained from a patient whose treatment included radiotherapy and nephrectomy. CDR3 in DNA: TGTGCCAGCAAAAGCACTCCTAGCGTCACCGGGGAGCTGTTTTTT. Translated, it gives CASKSTPSVTGELFF.